The source of this T cell receptor beta chain is a study of blood T cells in healthy people across ages. Whole-study findings and limits: A conclusive naive versus antigen-experienced comparison was prevented by the unsorted PBMCs.

Points on this clonotype: Its antigen remains unknown.

The CDR3 is 14 amino acids. The germline gives CDR1 SGHAT, CDR2 FQNNGV. Trimming took 5 bases from V and 4 from J, leaving 14 bases between them. Each donor gave ten milliliters of peripheral blood. A second PCR of about 6 to 11 cycles used a sample-barcoded 5' primer and a J-beta primer mix. MiXCR, run by TCRdb on the 5' RACE reads, gives a single entry per CDR3 protein. This table has some 1,800,000 distinct CDR3 sequences, about 39% appearing once. The TCR comes from a human donor in good health. The chain uses TRBV11-2 and TRBJ1-2; no reliable D call. Sequencing was carried out using blood. CDR3 sequence (DNA): TGTGCCAGCAGCCTCCTGGACGGCCCCTATGGCTACACCTTC. Protein: CASSLLDGPYGYTF.